The text below deals with one T cell receptor (beta chain). Germline V CDR1 and CDR2: DFQATT, SNEGSKA (reference sequence). The V gene lost 0 bases and the J gene lost 4 bases, with 17 bases spanning the gap. CDR3 length equals 16 residues. This sample stems from a study of blood T cells in healthy people across ages. A second PCR, run for roughly 6 to 11 cycles, used a sample-barcoded 5' primer plus a J-beta primer mix. TCRdb reanalysed the 5' RACE reads using MiXCR and keeps one entry per CDR3 protein. The table records about a million distinct CDR3 sequences, 35% to 40% of them present only once. This TCR derives from a man aged 18 to 35 in good health. Sequenced input: blood. The chain recombines TRBV20-1 with TRBJ2-3; D may be TRBD1 (6 bases). The CDR3 sequence: CSARETPTGGADTQYF. The CDR3 DNA reads as TGCAGTGCTAGAGAAACCCCGACAGGCGGCGCAGATACGCAGTATTTT.